One and the same sample provided the 5 T cell receptor beta chains below, sequenced in a study of response to subunit inactivated influenza vaccine. TCRdb reprocessed the RT-PCR reads with MiXCR, giving one entry per CDR3 protein. The sample comprises fewer than 600,000 distinct CDR3 sequences, under 8.5% of which are singletons, and approximately 14% rests with the top ten. The sample consisted of PBMCs from blood, taken less than 30 months after vaccination. Every receptor here comes from a man between 50 and 69 years old who received an inactivated influenza vaccine.

The J gene is TRBJ2-7, the V gene TRBV28; D is undetermined. V was cut by 3 bases and J by 0 bases, with 9 bases left in between. The CDR3 contains 14 residues. Germline assignment: CDR1 MDHEN and CDR2 SYDVKM. This CDR3 reads CASSFLGISYEQYF. For the CDR3, the DNA is TGTGCCAGCAGTTTTCTTGGGATCTCCTACGAGCAGTACTTC.

V is TRBV12-3 or TRBV12-4 and J is TRBJ2-1; 8 bases fit TRBD1. V was clipped by 4 bases and J by 5 bases; unmatched bases: 10. The CDR3 covers 16 residues. This CDR3 is CASSSINTGGNNEQFF. The CDR3 region has the DNA TGTGCCAGCAGTTCGATAAACACAGGGGGTAACAATGAGCAGTTCTTC.

This clonotype was seen a few times. The rearrangement uses TRBV5-5 and TRBJ2-7; 14 bases are a match to TRBD2. Germline values: CDR1 SGHKS, CDR2 YYEKEE (reference sequence). With 4 bases clipped from V and 2 bases from J, the junction kept 11 bases outside the gene matches. The length of the CDR3 is 18 residues. CDR3 DNA sequence: TGTGCCAGCAGCGCCGGACTAGCGGGAGGAGGCCTTCCCTACGAGCAGTACTTC. Translating it yields CASSAGLAGGGLPYEQYF.

This clonotype was seen a few times. This rearrangement joins TRBV4-3 to TRBJ2-7; 10 positions agree with TRBD2. The junction had 15 bases not matched to a gene; V was cut back by 6 bases and J by 1 base. This CDR3 has 18 residues. The V gene's germline CDR1 is LGHNA and CDR2 YSLEER. The CDR3, as DNA: TGCGCCAGCAGGGAAGAAGCGGGAGGGCTCCCTGTTTCCTACGAGCAGTACTTC. As protein: CASREEAGGLPVSYEQYF.

V gene TRBV7-2 combines with J gene TRBJ1-2; 7 nucleotides line up with TRBD1. In germline, CDR1 is SGHTA, CDR2 FQGNSA. V shed 5 bases, J shed 7 bases, and the junction held 13 bases outside the gene matches. The CDR3 consists of 15 residues. Here the CDR3 DNA reads TGTGCCAGCAGCCCCCCCGGGACAGAGATAGGTGGCTACACCTTC. Translation: CASSPPGTEIGGYTF.